The rows below give T cell receptor beta chains drawn from one sample of a study of blood T cell repertoires in COVID-19. Generated by immunoSEQ multiplex PCR, the TCRdb table keeps only in-frame clones and is missing some. The sample gives 350,000 to 400,000 clones, about 90% of which show up once; 1.5% to 2% is in the top ten. Sequenced: PBMCs or T cells enriched from blood (not recorded which). Receptor source: a young woman who had recovered from COVID-19. Both conserved end residues are part of each CDR3. Fields, in order: clone size, J gene, V gene, D gene, CDR3 protein, CDR3 DNA. The D gene is left open where the match is weak. Expanded clones are given a class, and other clones once, few, many or no size at all.

clone_size: -
j_call: TRBJ2-1
v_call: TRBV28
d_call: -
cdr3_aa: CASSPEVSKPPNGQFF
cdr3_nt: TGTGCCAGCAGCCCGGAGGTAAGTAAACCCCCAAACGGGCAGTTCTTC

clone_size: -
j_call: TRBJ1-5
v_call: TRBV6-1
d_call: -
cdr3_aa: CASSGTANSNQPQHF
cdr3_nt: TGTGCCAGCAGTGGGACAGCTAATAGCAATCAGCCCCAGCATTTT

clone_size: -
j_call: TRBJ1-6
v_call: TRBV6-5
d_call: -
cdr3_aa: CASSRRSDNSPLHF
cdr3_nt: TGTGCCAGCAGTAGAAGGAGTGATAATTCACCCCTCCACTTT

clone_size: -
j_call: TRBJ1-4
v_call: TRBV4-3
d_call: -
cdr3_aa: CASSQEGRINEKLFF
cdr3_nt: TGCGCCAGCAGCCAAGAGGGGCGAATTAATGAAAAACTGTTTTTT

clone_size: -
j_call: TRBJ2-1
v_call: TRBV5-4
d_call: TRBD2
cdr3_aa: CASSSGGNYNEQFF
cdr3_nt: TGTGCCAGCAGTAGCGGGGGAAACTACAATGAGCAGTTCTTC

clone_size: -
j_call: TRBJ1-2
v_call: TRBV3-1/TRBV3-2
d_call: TRBD1
cdr3_aa: CASSQGTAAKPYDGYTF
cdr3_nt: TGTGCCAGCAGCCAGGGGACAGCGGCCAAACCCTATGATGGCTACACCTTC

clone_size: once
j_call: TRBJ2-7
v_call: TRBV5-4
d_call: -
cdr3_aa: CASSLLGRTYEQYF
cdr3_nt: TGTGCCAGCAGCTTGTTGGGCAGAACCTACGAGCAGTACTTC

clone_size: -
j_call: TRBJ1-5
v_call: TRBV11-2
d_call: -
cdr3_aa: CAALWGTFGPSNQPQHF
cdr3_nt: TGTGCCGCACTTTGGGGGACATTTGGGCCTAGCAATCAGCCCCAGCATTTT

clone_size: once
j_call: TRBJ1-1
v_call: TRBV30
d_call: -
cdr3_aa: CACSTWGQNTEAFF
cdr3_nt: TGTGCCTGCTCAACCTGGGGACAGAACACTGAAGCTTTCTTT

clone_size: once
j_call: TRBJ1-1
v_call: TRBV7-9
d_call: TRBD1
cdr3_aa: CASSSGTVNTEAFF
cdr3_nt: TGTGCCAGCAGTTCCGGGACAGTGAACACTGAAGCTTTCTTT

clone_size: -
j_call: TRBJ2-7
v_call: TRBV7-9
d_call: -
cdr3_aa: CASSSGSGGLLSYEQYF
cdr3_nt: TGTGCCAGCAGCTCGGGAAGTGGAGGCCTCTTATCCTACGAGCAGTACTTC

clone_size: -
j_call: TRBJ2-3
v_call: TRBV10-3
d_call: TRBD2
cdr3_aa: CAISSGTGIDTQYF
cdr3_nt: TGTGCCATCAGTAGCGGGACGGGCATCGATACGCAGTATTTT

clone_size: -
j_call: TRBJ2-7
v_call: TRBV12-3/TRBV12-4
d_call: -
cdr3_aa: CASSRGGYEQYF
cdr3_nt: TGTGCCAGCAGTAGGGGAGGTTACGAGCAGTACTTC

clone_size: once
j_call: TRBJ1-6
v_call: TRBV9
d_call: TRBD1
cdr3_aa: CASSAGTGRSPLHF
cdr3_nt: TGTGCCAGCAGCGCCGGGACAGGGCGATCACCCCTCCACTTT

clone_size: -
j_call: TRBJ2-5
v_call: TRBV7-9
d_call: -
cdr3_aa: CASSPNRKPETQYF
cdr3_nt: TGTGCCAGCAGCCCCAACAGGAAACCAGAGACCCAGTACTTC

clone_size: -
j_call: TRBJ1-4
v_call: TRBV30
d_call: -
cdr3_aa: CAWSTGNEKLFF
cdr3_nt: TGTGCCTGGAGTACAGGGAATGAAAAACTGTTTTTT

clone_size: -
j_call: TRBJ2-7
v_call: TRBV5-1
d_call: -
cdr3_aa: CASSPDPGTSYEQYF
cdr3_nt: TGCGCCAGCAGCCCGGACCCTGGGACATCCTACGAGCAGTACTTC

clone_size: -
j_call: TRBJ1-5
v_call: TRBV19
d_call: TRBD1
cdr3_aa: CASSIRGQGPNQPQHF
cdr3_nt: TGTGCCAGTAGTATACGGGGACAGGGCCCCAATCAGCCCCAGCATTTT

clone_size: -
j_call: TRBJ1-5
v_call: TRBV11-2
d_call: TRBD1
cdr3_aa: CASSLGDRQVRNVPAF
cdr3_nt: TGTGCCAGCAGCTTAGGGGACAGACAGGTTAGGAATGTCCCAGCATTT

clone_size: -
j_call: TRBJ2-7
v_call: TRBV5-6
d_call: TRBD1
cdr3_aa: CASSLTGGTGVVVEQYF
cdr3_nt: TGTGCCAGCAGCCTTACCGGTGGGACAGGGGTGGTGGTGGAGCAGTACTTC

clone_size: once
j_call: TRBJ1-1
v_call: TRBV2
d_call: TRBD1
cdr3_aa: CAGRTGLTEAFF
cdr3_nt: TGTGCCGGAAGGACAGGCCTCACTGAAGCTTTCTTT

clone_size: -
j_call: TRBJ2-5
v_call: TRBV11-2
d_call: -
cdr3_aa: CASSTSWGETQYF
cdr3_nt: TGTGCCAGCAGCACTAGCTGGGGGGAGACCCAGTACTTC

clone_size: -
j_call: TRBJ2-7
v_call: TRBV9
d_call: TRBD1
cdr3_aa: CASSTQTGFSYEQYF
cdr3_nt: TGTGCCAGCAGCACCCAGACAGGGTTTAGCTACGAGCAGTACTTC

clone_size: -
j_call: TRBJ1-2
v_call: TRBV12-3/TRBV12-4
d_call: TRBD1
cdr3_aa: CASSLGDSYGYTF
cdr3_nt: TGTGCCAGCAGTTTAGGGGACAGCTATGGCTACACCTTC

clone_size: -
j_call: TRBJ1-2
v_call: TRBV19
d_call: -
cdr3_aa: CASSIGRSRYGYTF
cdr3_nt: TGTGCCAGTAGTATTGGCAGATCACGCTATGGCTACACCTTC

clone_size: -
j_call: TRBJ2-1
v_call: TRBV18
d_call: -
cdr3_aa: CASSPMTGAWNEQFF
cdr3_nt: TGTGCCAGCTCACCCATGACGGGAGCTTGGAATGAGCAGTTCTTC

clone_size: -
j_call: TRBJ2-3
v_call: TRBV28
d_call: -
cdr3_aa: CASSLGRTDTQYF
cdr3_nt: TGTGCCAGCAGTTTAGGGCGCACAGATACGCAGTATTTT

clone_size: -
j_call: TRBJ2-1
v_call: TRBV18
d_call: TRBD2
cdr3_aa: CAAREGSYNEQFF
cdr3_nt: TGTGCGGCGAGGGAGGGGTCCTACAATGAGCAGTTCTTC

clone_size: -
j_call: TRBJ2-4
v_call: TRBV12-3/TRBV12-4
d_call: -
cdr3_aa: CASSQSKNIQYF
cdr3_nt: TGTGCCAGCAGTCAGTCCAAAAACATTCAGTACTTC

clone_size: -
j_call: TRBJ2-3
v_call: TRBV4-2
d_call: TRBD2
cdr3_aa: CASSQLADTDTQYF
cdr3_nt: TGTGCCAGCAGCCAACTAGCGGACACAGATACGCAGTATTTT

clone_size: -
j_call: TRBJ1-2
v_call: TRBV6-6
d_call: -
cdr3_aa: CASRPSDYGYTF
cdr3_nt: TGTGCCAGCCGTCCTTCGGACTATGGCTACACCTTC

clone_size: -
j_call: TRBJ1-1
v_call: TRBV28
d_call: TRBD1
cdr3_aa: CASSVTGVNTEAFF
cdr3_nt: TGTGCCAGCAGTGTGACAGGGGTGAACACTGAAGCTTTCTTT

clone_size: -
j_call: TRBJ1-3
v_call: TRBV28
d_call: -
cdr3_aa: CASSLSEVFSGNTIYF
cdr3_nt: TGTGCCAGCAGTTTATCGGAGGTTTTTTCTGGAAACACCATATATTTT

clone_size: -
j_call: TRBJ1-2
v_call: TRBV7-3
d_call: -
cdr3_aa: CASSGRGGYGYTF
cdr3_nt: TGTGCCAGCAGCGGGAGGGGAGGCTATGGCTACACCTTC

clone_size: few
j_call: TRBJ2-1
v_call: TRBV5-1
d_call: -
cdr3_aa: CASSLASGRNEQFF
cdr3_nt: TGCGCCAGCAGCTTGGCCAGCGGGCGGAATGAGCAGTTCTTC

clone_size: -
j_call: TRBJ1-1
v_call: TRBV30
d_call: -
cdr3_aa: CAWSVAENTEAFF
cdr3_nt: TGTGCCTGGAGTGTGGCAGAGAACACTGAAGCTTTCTTT

clone_size: -
j_call: TRBJ2-5
v_call: TRBV18
d_call: -
cdr3_aa: CASSRGLQETQYF
cdr3_nt: TGTGCCAGCTCACGAGGACTGCAAGAGACCCAGTACTTC

clone_size: -
j_call: TRBJ1-4
v_call: TRBV12-3/TRBV12-4
d_call: TRBD1
cdr3_aa: CASQGVEKLFF
cdr3_nt: TGTGCCAGTCAGGGGGTTGAAAAACTGTTTTTT

clone_size: -
j_call: TRBJ1-2
v_call: TRBV6-5
d_call: TRBD1
cdr3_aa: CASSIRTGRGGYTF
cdr3_nt: TGTGCCAGCAGTATACGGACAGGCAGGGGTGGCTACACCTTC

clone_size: once
j_call: TRBJ1-6
v_call: TRBV28
d_call: -
cdr3_aa: CASSYGGLGSPLHF
cdr3_nt: TGTGCCAGCAGTTACGGGGGGCTAGGATCACCCCTCCACTTT

clone_size: -
j_call: TRBJ1-4
v_call: TRBV29-1
d_call: TRBD1
cdr3_aa: CSVREGANNEKLFF
cdr3_nt: TGCAGCGTTCGAGAGGGGGCGAACAATGAAAAACTGTTTTTT

clone_size: -
j_call: TRBJ1-5
v_call: TRBV12-3/TRBV12-4
d_call: TRBD1
cdr3_aa: CASSYRGYQPQHF
cdr3_nt: TGTGCCAGCAGTTACAGGGGGTATCAGCCCCAGCATTTT

clone_size: -
j_call: TRBJ2-7
v_call: TRBV5-1
d_call: -
cdr3_aa: CASSSTGVDFNYEQYF
cdr3_nt: TGCGCCAGCAGCTCAACGGGGGTCGACTTTAACTACGAGCAGTACTTC

clone_size: -
j_call: TRBJ2-1
v_call: TRBV12-3/TRBV12-4
d_call: -
cdr3_aa: CASRGAEYNEQFF
cdr3_nt: TGTGCCAGCAGAGGAGCTGAGTACAATGAGCAGTTCTTC

clone_size: -
j_call: TRBJ2-5
v_call: TRBV6-2/TRBV6-3
d_call: -
cdr3_aa: CASSLSPRAEKQETQYF
cdr3_nt: TGTGCCAGCAGCCTCTCCCCCCGAGCGGAAAAGCAAGAGACCCAGTACTTC